The 23 T cell receptor beta chains given below trace back to one sample, sequenced in a study of shared clonotypes between healthy human individuals. TCRdb's table, derived via immunoSEQ multiplex PCR, lists solely in-frame clones and lacks some. The data show some 2,000,000 clones, with approximately 96% seen just once and roughly 0.13% held by the top ten. Sequenced: naive CD4+ T cells sorted from blood. Noted subset: CD45RA+ positively selected. Receptors originate from a young man in good health.

V and J are TRBV20-1 and TRBJ2-1; D could derive from TRBD1 or TRBD2 (6 bases each). There are 11 residues in the CDR3. V lost 5 bases and J lost 9, with 11 bases in between. Germline V CDR1 and CDR2: DFQATT, SNEGSKA (reference sequence). The CDR3 loop is CSARGGGEQFF. The CDR3 DNA is TGCAGTGCTCGAGGGGGAGGTGAGCAGTTCTTC.

V is TRBV11-2 and J is TRBJ2-7; 8 nucleotides line up with TRBD2. Germline V gene lookup returns CDR1 SGHAT and CDR2 FQNNGV. This CDR3 region has 14 residues. V gave up 2 bases and J gave up 6 bases; unmatched junction bases: 6. CDR3 sequence reads: CASSLSAGAGEQYF. In nucleotides, the CDR3 is TGTGCCAGCAGCTTATCAGCGGGAGCGGGCGAGCAGTACTTC. Filled out from reference TRBV11-2 and TRBJ2-7, the complete variable domain reads EAGVAQSPRYKIIEKRQSVAFWCNPISGHATLYWYQQILGQGPKLLIQFQNNGVVDDSQLPKDRFSAERLKGVDSTLKIQPAKLEDSAVYLCASSLSAGAGEQYFGPGTRLTVT.

This clone was found once. J is TRBJ2-1 and V is TRBV11-2; D may correspond to TRBD1 or TRBD2 (6 bases each). Germline-derived CDR1 and CDR2 are SGHAT and FQNNGV. V lost 3 bases and J lost 4, with 13 bases in between. The CDR3 is 15 residues long. CDR3: CASSFWGAGYNEQFF. The CDR3 coding sequence is TGTGCCAGCAGCTTCTGGGGGGCTGGGTACAATGAGCAGTTCTTC.

The CDR3 DNA reads TGTGCCACCAGCAGAGATTTTGGGACCCAGTACTTC. Translated: CATSRDFGTQYF. The genes are TRBV15 and TRBJ2-5; no firm D call. The CDR3 covers 12 residues. Germline V gene sequence: CDR1 LNHNV, CDR2 YYDKDF (reference sequence). Trimming took 0 bases from V and 7 from J, leaving 6 bases between them.

The chain combines TRBV7-9 with TRBJ2-7; D remains unclear. Trimming left V 5 bases short and J 3 bases short, with 14 bases between. The germline V gene encodes CDR1 SEHNR and CDR2 FQNEAQ (reference sequence). CDR3 length: 14 amino acids. CDR3 coding DNA: TGTGCCAGCAGCCTCGAAGGGTCTTACTACGAGCAGTACTTC. Its protein is CASSLEGSYYEQYF.

The chain recombines TRBV9 with TRBJ2-7; no clear D. The CDR3 spans 14 residues. Germline CDR1 and CDR2: SGDLS and YYNGEE. V was cut by 0 bases and J by 2 bases, with 9 bases left in between. CDR3 in DNA: TGTGCCAGCAGCGTAGGCAGTGTAACCTACGAGCAGTACTTC. Encoded protein: CASSVGSVTYEQYF.

Worth noting for this clone: Within the sample, other DNA sequences also encode this same CDR3. The chain carries TRBV6-5 and TRBJ2-7; D remains ambiguous. In germline, CDR1 is MNHEY, CDR2 SVGAGI. The CDR3 totals 11 residues. V lost 2 bases, J lost 7 bases, and 6 bases lay in between. The CDR3: CASSYLGEQYF. As DNA, the CDR3 is TGTGCCAGCAGTTACCTGGGAGAGCAGTACTTC.

The chain employs TRBV7-2 and TRBJ2-7; 11 bases are a match to TRBD1. CDR3 length: 15 amino acids. Germline assignment: CDR1 SGHTA and CDR2 FQGNSA. V shed 5 bases, J shed 4 bases, and the junction held 7 bases outside the gene matches. The CDR3 loop reads CASSPRTGGVYEQYF. CDR3 nucleotides: TGTGCCAGCAGCCCGCGGACAGGGGGCGTGTACGAGCAGTACTTC. The full variable domain, rest sourced from reference TRBV7-2 and TRBJ2-7, is GAGVSQSPSNKVTEKGKDVELRCDPISGHTALYWYRQSLGQGLEFLIYFQGNSAPDKSGLPSDRFSAERTGGSVSTLTIQRTQQEDSAVYLCASSPRTGGVYEQYFGPGTRLTVT.

The chain employs TRBV18 and TRBJ2-5, with 9 bases aligning to TRBD1. The length of the CDR3 is 15 residues. Germline CDR1 and CDR2: KGHSH and LQKENI. J was trimmed by 5 bases and V by 3 bases; bases with no gene match: 7. CDR3 sequence reads: CASSPLTGGSETQYF. CDR3 DNA: TGTGCCAGCTCACCTCTGACAGGGGGGTCGGAGACCCAGTACTTC.

The chain recombines TRBV7-2 with TRBJ2-5, with a possible D match to TRBD2 (5 bases). This CDR3 has 14 amino acids. V dropped 5 bases and J dropped 5 bases, with 15 bases sitting between them. Germline CDR1 reads SGHTA; CDR2 reads FQGNSA. CDR3 residues: CASSPPGSRETQYF. CDR3 coding DNA: TGTGCCAGCAGCCCGCCGGGATCGAGGGAGACCCAGTACTTC.

This chain connects TRBV28 to TRBJ2-5, with TRBD2 identical over 8 bases. Germline V gene data show CDR1 as MDHEN and CDR2 as SYDVKM. The CDR3 extends over 15 amino acids. Trimming took 5 bases from V and 5 from J; bases not matched to a gene: 10. For the CDR3, the DNA is TGTGCCAGCAGTCCCACCGGGACTAGGTCGGAGACCCAGTACTTC. This sequence encodes CASSPTGTRSETQYF.

The chain joins TRBV25-1 to TRBJ2-7; 8 bases align to TRBD1. The J segment lost 2 bases and the V segment lost 7 bases, leaving 1 base of the junction unmatched. Per germline, CDR1 MGHDK and CDR2 SYGVNS. This CDR3 comprises 12 residues. As DNA, the CDR3 is TGTGCCAGCAAGGACAGGGCCTACGAGCAGTACTTC. This gives the protein CASKDRAYEQYF.

The rearrangement uses TRBV14 and TRBJ2-3, with TRBD2 matching 13 bases. CDR3 length equals 16 residues. In germline, CDR1 is SGHDN, CDR2 FVKESK. The J segment lost 5 bases and the V segment lost 4 bases, leaving 6 bases of the junction unmatched. Here the CDR3 reads CASSLPTSGRKDTQYF. The CDR3 coding sequence is TGTGCCAGCAGCCTTCCGACTAGCGGGAGGAAAGATACGCAGTATTTT.

V usage is TRBV7-8 and J usage is TRBJ1-6; possible D gene TRBD1, 6 bases. Germline-derived CDR1 and CDR2 are SGHVS and FQNEAQ. Between the trimmed V and J ends, which lost 4 bases and 6 bases, there was a span of 16 bases. The CDR3 is 16 residues long. The CDR3 bases are TGTGCCAGCAGCTCCCGTGACAGGAACTTTAATTCACCCCTCCACTTT. The encoded protein is CASSSRDRNFNSPLHF.

This chain connects TRBV12-5 to TRBJ2-7; D not certain. With 6 bases removed from V and 7 bases from J, the gap between germline ends came to 13 bases. The V gene's germline CDR1 is LGHNT and CDR2 FRNRAP. The CDR3 covers 12 residues. CDR3 nucleotide sequence: TGTGCTAGTGGCATCAGAGGTATGGAGCAGTACTTC. It codes for CASGIRGMEQYF.

This clone was observed once. This chain uses TRBV9 with TRBJ1-3; no clear D. CDR3 length: 16 amino acids. Trimming took off 3 bases at V and 1 base at J, with 14 bases between the two ends. Germline V lookup: CDR1 SGDLS, CDR2 YYNGEE. The CDR3 DNA reads TGTGCCAGCAGCGGGAACATAGGAGGGTCTGGAAACACCATATATTTT. This codes for CASSGNIGGSGNTIYF.

The V gene is TRBV5-8, the J gene TRBJ2-1; D not certain. V was shortened by 0 bases and J by 3 bases, with 10 bases between the two germline ends. This CDR3 has 15 amino acids. The V gene's germline CDR1 is SGHTS and CDR2 YDEGEE. The CDR3 DNA follows: TGTGCCAGCAGCTTGGTTTCGTCAATCTACAATGAGCAGTTCTTC. Translated: CASSLVSSIYNEQFF.

This clone was recorded at least ten times. The rearrangement joins TRBV14 to TRBJ1-4; no definite D call. Per the germline V gene, CDR1 is SGHDN and CDR2 is FVKESK. This CDR3 has 14 amino acids. With 1 base removed from V and 8 bases from J, the gap between germline ends came to 11 bases. The DNA of the CDR3 is TGTGCCAGCAGCCAAGGGGGAGGTGTCGAAAAACTGTTTTTT. Protein product: CASSQGGGVEKLFF.

Worth noting for this clone: The sample has other DNA sequences that encode this CDR3 too. The rearrangement joins TRBV5-1 to TRBJ1-4, with D unclear. CDR1 and CDR2 from the germline V gene are SGHRS and YFSETQ. Trimming shortened V by 0 bases and J by 0 bases, and 3 bases separated the two germline ends. The CDR3 spans 14 residues. As DNA, the CDR3 is TGCGCCAGCAGCTTGGGATCAACTAATGAAAAACTGTTTTTT. Its protein product is CASSLGSTNEKLFF. The variable domain in full, with the rest retrieved from reference TRBV5-1 and TRBJ1-4, is KAGVTQTPRYLIKTRGQQVTLSCSPISGHRSVSWYQQTPGQGLQFLFEYFSETQRNKGNFPGRFSGRQFSNSRSEMNVSTLELGDSALYLCASSLGSTNEKLFFGSGTQLSVL.

V is TRBV28 and J is TRBJ2-5; D may correspond to TRBD1 or TRBD2 (6 bases each). V shed 8 bases and J shed 7 bases, with 20 bases lying between them. CDR3 length: 14 residues. CDR1 is MDHEN and CDR2 is SYDVKM in the germline V gene. CDR3: CASFQGRMIGTQYF. Here the CDR3 DNA reads TGTGCCAGCTTTCAGGGGAGGATGATTGGGACCCAGTACTTC. The full variable domain, rest sourced from reference TRBV28 and TRBJ2-5, is DVKVTQSSRYLVKRTGEKVFLECVQDMDHENMFWYRQDPGLGLRLIYFSYDVKMKEKGDIPEGYSVSREKKERFSLILESASTNQTSMYLCASFQGRMIGTQYFGPGTRLLVL.

This rearrangement joins TRBV6-5 to TRBJ2-2, with TRBD1 matching 10 bases. Germline CDR1 is MNHEY and CDR2 is SVGAGI. This CDR3 comprises 16 residues. The V gene end was trimmed by 3 bases and the J gene end by 5 bases; junction bases not matched to a gene: 6. CDR3 nucleotide sequence: TGTGCCAGCAGTTATGGGACAGGGGACCCTACCGGGGAGCTGTTTTTT. Translated, it gives CASSYGTGDPTGELFF.

The chain employs TRBV28 and TRBJ2-7, with D hard to call. The CDR3 has 14 amino acids. Germline V gene sequence: CDR1 MDHEN, CDR2 SYDVKM. The ends were cut back, 7 bases at V and 0 bases at J, with 13 bases in the middle. This CDR3 is CASKIAGYSYEQYF. CDR3 coding DNA: TGTGCCAGCAAAATCGCCGGTTACTCCTACGAGCAGTACTTC.

CDR3 sequence: CASAPMGSYEQYF. The CDR3 coding sequence is TGCGCCAGCGCCCCCATGGGTTCCTACGAGCAGTACTTC. The genes are TRBV5-1 and TRBJ2-7, with no clear D. The CDR3 sequence is 13 residues long. Germline values: CDR1 SGHRS, CDR2 YFSETQ. The V and J ends lost 7 bases and 1 base respectively, with 12 bases between them.